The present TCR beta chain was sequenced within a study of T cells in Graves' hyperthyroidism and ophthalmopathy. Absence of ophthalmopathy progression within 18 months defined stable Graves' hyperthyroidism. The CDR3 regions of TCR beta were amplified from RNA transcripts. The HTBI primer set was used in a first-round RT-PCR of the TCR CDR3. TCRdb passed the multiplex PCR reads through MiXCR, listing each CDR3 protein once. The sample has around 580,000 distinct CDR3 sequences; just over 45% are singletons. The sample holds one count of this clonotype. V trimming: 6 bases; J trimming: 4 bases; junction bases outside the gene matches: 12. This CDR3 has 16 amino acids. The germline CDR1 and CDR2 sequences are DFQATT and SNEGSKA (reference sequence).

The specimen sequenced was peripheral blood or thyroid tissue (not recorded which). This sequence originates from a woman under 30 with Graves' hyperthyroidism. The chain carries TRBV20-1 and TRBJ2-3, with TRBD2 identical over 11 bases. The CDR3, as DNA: TGCAGTGCCCCGGTGAGGACTAGCGGGTTCGCAGATACGCAGTATTTT. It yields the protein CSAPVRTSGFADTQYF.